A single sample gave rise to the 8 T cell receptor beta chains below, sequenced in a study of control samples from healthy donors and cancer patients. The protocol was immunoSEQ multiplex PCR, while the TCRdb copy is restricted to in-frame clones and leaves out a portion. The table records some 71,000 clones, over 75% of them present only once. Specimen: PBMCs. Receptors originate from a woman between 45 and 60 years old with colorectal cancer.

Relative to its sample, this clone is medium-sized. This chain links TRBV18 with TRBJ1-6; D is unresolved. V was trimmed by 4 bases and J by 3 bases, leaving 13 bases between them. The CDR3 extends over 16 amino acids. Germline lookup yields CDR1 KGHSH and CDR2 LQKENI. The CDR3 protein is CASSLGWRNYNSPLHF. In DNA, the CDR3 is TGTGCCAGCTCACTCGGTTGGCGAAACTATAATTCACCCCTCCACTTT.

This CDR3 is CASSLIRDTEAFF. The CDR3 bases are TGTGCCAGCAGCCTTATCAGGGACACTGAAGCTTTCTTT. V and J are TRBV28 and TRBJ1-1; possibly TRBD1 for D (5 bases). Germline V lookup: CDR1 MDHEN, CDR2 SYDVKM. The CDR3 spans 13 residues. Trimming took 6 bases from V and 3 from J, leaving 11 bases between them.

The gene calls are TRBV29-1 and TRBJ2-7, with TRBD2 as a possible D gene (5 bases). Germline V gene sequence: CDR1 SQVTM, CDR2 ANQGSEA. V was trimmed by 4 bases and J by 0 bases, leaving 13 bases between them. CDR3 length equals 14 residues. The CDR3 DNA is TGCAGCGTTGGAAACACGGGGAGCTCCTACGAGCAGTACTTC. Translated, it gives CSVGNTGSSYEQYF.

The genes are TRBV9 and TRBJ1-1; a weak D match, TRBD1 (5 bases). Germline V gene data show CDR1 as SGDLS and CDR2 as YYNGEE. V lost 0 bases and J 8 bases, leaving 14 bases between the germline ends. The CDR3 is 14 residues long. The CDR3: CASSVGMGDREAFF. CDR3 in DNA: TGTGCCAGCAGCGTAGGCATGGGAGACAGAGAAGCTTTCTTT.

As for this clone: This specimen includes other DNA sequences encoding the same CDR3. This sequence joins TRBV2 and TRBJ1-5, with D perhaps TRBD1 (5 bases). CDR1 and CDR2 from the germline V gene are SNHLY and FYNNEI. V shed 0 bases and J shed 6 bases, with 12 bases lying between them. The length of the CDR3 is 15 residues. CDR3 residues: CASSEARGAGQPQHF. CDR3 DNA sequence: TGTGCCAGCAGTGAAGCGCGAGGGGCGGGTCAGCCCCAGCATTTT.

This sequence joins TRBV13 and TRBJ2-7; a weak D match, TRBD1 (5 bases). The V and J ends lost 0 bases and 0 bases respectively, with 6 bases between them. CDR1 and CDR2 (germline): PRHDT, FYEKMQ (reference sequence). The CDR3 totals 14 residues. The CDR3 reads CASSLGDTSYEQYF. The CDR3 coding sequence is TGTGCCAGCAGCTTAGGGGACACCTCCTACGAGCAGTACTTC.

This rearrangement joins TRBV6-5 to TRBJ1-5; perhaps TRBD1 as D (5 bases). The germline V gene encodes CDR1 MNHEY and CDR2 SVGAGI. Trimming stripped 6 bases from V and 3 bases from J, with 12 bases between. The CDR3 runs 14 residues. Written as DNA, the CDR3 is TGTGCCAGCAGCGCAGGGCCTTACAATCAGCCCCAGCATTTT. Translated: CASSAGPYNQPQHF.

This clone was found a few times. The CDR3 loop reads CASSLVELGPYEQYF. CDR3 DNA sequence: TGTGCCAGCAGCTTAGTCGAGCTCGGCCCCTACGAGCAGTACTTC. This rearrangement joins TRBV7-8 to TRBJ2-7, with D uncertain. The CDR3 is 15 residues long. CDR1 is SGHVS, CDR2 FQNEAQ, per germline. Trimming shortened V by 1 base and J by 2 bases, and 12 bases separated the two germline ends.